Presented here are 15 T cell receptor beta chains from one specimen sequenced in a study of cytomegalovirus exposure and HLA in healthy donors. The PCR used 60 Vbeta and 13 Jbeta primers. Data came from immunoSEQ multiplex PCR; TCRdb stores just in-frame clones and leaves some out. The sample lists under 200,000 clones, 80% to 90% occurring once. Sequences were obtained from PBMCs. All receptors come from a man aged 18 to 29 in good health and CMV-seropositive.

V and J are TRBV4-2 and TRBJ2-1; 10 bases are a match to TRBD2. Germline CDR1 is LGHNA and CDR2 is YNFKEQ. V shed 6 bases and J 6 bases; nucleotides not matched to a gene: 8. CDR3 length: 15 residues. The CDR3 reads CASRSPSGGANEQFF. For the CDR3, the DNA is TGTGCCAGCAGATCCCCCAGCGGGGGGGCCAATGAGCAGTTCTTC.

This clone was detected only once. The chain recombines TRBV7-8 with TRBJ1-5; weak D call: TRBD1 (6 bases). The germline CDR1 and CDR2 sequences are SGHVS and FQNEAQ. This CDR3 has 18 amino acids. The ends were cut back, 1 base at V and 0 bases at J, with 16 bases in the middle. The CDR3 DNA follows: TGTGCCAGCAGCTTAGTGGTTGGGGGGGGCATTAGCAATCAGCCCCAGCATTTT. Amino acid sequence: CASSLVVGGGISNQPQHF.

The chain is built from TRBV19 and TRBJ2-2, with 11 bases that match TRBD2. V shed 4 bases, J shed 4 bases, and the junction held 2 bases outside the gene matches. Germline lookup yields CDR1 LNHDA and CDR2 SQIVND (reference sequence). This CDR3 comprises 15 residues. DNA of the CDR3: TGTGCCAGTAGTACAACTAGCGGGGGCACCGGGGAGCTGTTTTTT. Protein: CASSTTSGGTGELFF.

The chain combines TRBV18 with TRBJ1-2; perhaps TRBD1 as D (5 bases). Germline V gene sequence: CDR1 KGHSH, CDR2 LQKENI. This CDR3 has 15 amino acids. V was pared by 5 bases and J by 3 bases, with 16 bases between. CDR3 bases: TGTGCCAGCTCAGAGTTGGCAGGGAGGGACTATGGCTACACCTTC. Protein product: CASSELAGRDYGYTF.

This clone showed up just a few times. One end of the junction varies from germline; a read error may be responsible. This rearrangement joins TRBV7-9 to TRBJ2-5; D call uncertain. Germline V gives CDR1 SEHNR, CDR2 FQNEAQ (reference sequence). The CDR3 spans 12 residues. The CDR3 here is CSSSKPRETQYF. For the CDR3, the DNA is TGTTCCAGCAGCAAGCCCCGAGAGACCCAGTACTTC.

This chain links TRBV6-1 with TRBJ1-2; no firm D call. Germline V lookup: CDR1 MNHNS, CDR2 SASEGT. Trimming took 4 bases from V and 8 from J, leaving 11 bases between them. The CDR3 contains 12 residues. The CDR3 DNA follows: TGTGCCAGCAGTGTTCGGGGTACCGGCTACACCTTC. Residues: CASSVRGTGYTF.

The chain joins TRBV18 to TRBJ2-5, with 7 bases identical to TRBD2. The J call may be faulty, since TRBJ2-7 better matches the DNA end. Germline assignment: CDR1 KGHSH and CDR2 LQKENI. This CDR3 region has 13 residues. The DNA of the CDR3 is TGTGCCAGCTCACGGGAGGGCCTCTACGAGCAGTACTTC. It yields the protein CASSREGLYEQYF.

The chain has TRBV2 and TRBJ2-5; 7 nucleotides align to TRBD1. The DNA matches TRBJ2-7 better at its end, which makes the J call doubtful. The germline V gene has CDR1 SNHLY and CDR2 FYNNEI. The CDR3 has 14 amino acids. CDR3 amino acids: CASRPTGAPYEQYF. The CDR3 nucleotides are TGTGCCAGCAGACCCACAGGGGCCCCCTACGAGCAGTACTTC.

Regarding this clone: One end of the junction varies from germline; a read error may be responsible. The V gene is TRBV7-9, the J gene TRBJ1-4; D is undetermined. The germline gives CDR1 SEHNR, CDR2 FQNEAQ (reference sequence). The CDR3 loop spans 13 amino acids. The CDR3 sequence is CSSAQSPYEKLFF. CDR3 nucleotide sequence: TGTTCCAGCGCCCAGTCCCCGTATGAAAAACTGTTTTTT.

The chain is built from TRBV4-1 and TRBJ2-3; 9 nucleotides align to TRBD2. Germline V gene data show CDR1 as MGHRA and CDR2 as YSYEKL. This CDR3 comprises 17 residues. V lost 0 bases and J lost 2; bases outside the gene matches: 6. CDR3 residues: CASSQDPSGGITDTQYF. DNA for the CDR3: TGCGCCAGCAGCCAAGATCCCAGCGGGGGGATCACAGATACGCAGTATTTT.

The genes are TRBV9 and TRBJ1-3; D call uncertain. Germline V CDR1 and CDR2: SGDLS, YYNGEE. The CDR3 runs to 16 residues. Deletions cut 2 bases from V and 5 bases from J, with 17 bases between. Here the CDR3 DNA reads TGTGCCAGCAGCGTCCGGGCGGGTACGAGCCGAAACACCATATATTTT. This translates into CASSVRAGTSRNTIYF.

This clone has just a few counts. The rearrangement joins TRBV19 to TRBJ1-3, with a weak D call TRBD1 (6 bases). Germline V gives CDR1 LNHDA, CDR2 SQIVND (reference sequence). The CDR3 loop spans 15 amino acids. V lost 3 bases and J lost 7, with 16 bases in between. The CDR3 nucleotides read TGTGCCAGTAGTATTGGACAGCTCTTCAGGAACACCATATATTTT. It is translated as CASSIGQLFRNTIYF.

This clone was seen a handful of times. This chain connects TRBV5-1 to TRBJ1-4; D not resolved. Looked up from germline, CDR1 is SGHRS and CDR2 is YFSETQ. The CDR3 spans 14 residues. The V end lost 2 bases, the J end lost 5 bases, and 10 bases lay between the germline ends. This chain's CDR3 is CASSFSGVNEKLFF. DNA for the CDR3: TGCGCCAGCAGCTTTTCGGGAGTGAATGAAAAACTGTTTTTT.

This chain uses TRBV6-5 with TRBJ1-1; D possibly corresponds to TRBD1 (5 bases). The CDR3 has 14 amino acids. CDR1 and CDR2 from the germline V gene are MNHEY and SVGAGI. Trimming removed 2 bases from V and 5 bases from J, with 12 bases in between. The CDR3 reads CASSYEGRDTEAFF. For the CDR3, the DNA is TGTGCCAGCAGTTACGAGGGGAGGGATACTGAAGCTTTCTTT.

This clone was detected once. This chain uses TRBV5-4 with TRBJ2-5; 8 nucleotides line up with TRBD1. CDR3 length: 13 amino acids. Germline CDR1 and CDR2: SGHNT and YYREEE (reference sequence). Trimming at V came to 8 bases and at J to 7 bases, leaving 10 bases not matched to a gene. The CDR3 loop is CARRQGSGGTQYF. CDR3 DNA: TGTGCCAGAAGACAGGGGAGTGGAGGGACCCAGTACTTC.